These 9 T cell receptor beta chains came from one sample sequenced in a study of CD8+ T cells in alopecia areata. Treatment in this sample: oral pan-JAK inhibitor, 5-10 mg twice daily. Reverse transcribed after extraction, RNA yielded cDNA as the sequencing template. Data came from immunoSEQ multiplex PCR; TCRdb stores just in-frame clones and leaves some out. Of 150,000 to 250,000 clones detected, roughly 60% appear once; the ten largest clones hold 5.5%. The sequencing used CD4+ T cells sorted from blood, collected at week 24, from a patient treated with tofacitinib. The receptors stem from a human donor with alopecia areata.

The rearrangement uses TRBV4-3 and TRBJ2-2; D gene uncertain. V dropped 0 bases and J dropped 6 bases, with 5 bases sitting between them. Germline loops: CDR1 LGHNA, CDR2 YSLEER. The CDR3 is 13 residues long. The DNA of the CDR3 is TGCGCCAGCAGCCAAGAGGCGGCCGGGGAGCTGTTTTTT. Protein: CASSQEAAGELFF.

This chain joins TRBV7-9 and TRBJ1-2; D is possibly TRBD1 (5 bases). Germline V CDR1 and CDR2: SEHNR, FQNEAQ (reference sequence). There are 15 residues in the CDR3. V was pared by 1 base and J by 6 bases, with 15 bases between. The DNA for the CDR3 is TGTGCCAGCAGCTTAGACGGGAACCGGGGCCATGGCTACACCTTC. The encoded protein is CASSLDGNRGHGYTF.

Only a few counts were recorded for this clone. The chain combines TRBV7-2 with TRBJ2-7; a possible D gene is TRBD2 (6 bases). The CDR3 totals 13 residues. Trimming took off 8 bases at V and 4 bases at J, with 15 bases between the two ends. The germline CDR1 and CDR2 sequences are SGHTA and FQGNSA. CDR3 region: CASGPSAGYEQYF. In DNA form, the CDR3 reads TGTGCCAGCGGACCGTCTGCGGGGTACGAGCAGTACTTC.

V is TRBV6-5 and J is TRBJ2-7; D call uncertain. Germline lookup yields CDR1 MNHEY and CDR2 SVGAGI. This CDR3 is 12 amino acids long. V lost 8 bases and J lost 0, with 8 bases in between. CDR3 region: CASHAGSYEQYF. CDR3 coding DNA: TGTGCCAGCCATGCCGGCTCCTACGAGCAGTACTTC.

This rearrangement joins TRBV7-9 to TRBJ2-4; no definite D call. Germline assignment: CDR1 SEHNR and CDR2 FQNEAQ (reference sequence). The CDR3 is 12 amino acids. V dropped 1 base and J dropped 8 bases, with 6 bases sitting between them. The DNA of the CDR3 is TGTGCCAGCAGCTTAGGGGTGGACATTCAGTACTTC. Its translation: CASSLGVDIQYF.

The chain uses TRBV29-1 and TRBJ2-5; TRBD1 might be the D (6 bases). Germline CDR1 reads SQVTM; CDR2 reads ANQGSEA. There are 12 residues in the CDR3. Trimming took off 7 bases at V and 1 base at J, with 10 bases between the two ends. CDR3 sequence: CSATGTQETQYF. The CDR3 coding sequence is TGCAGCGCAACAGGGACCCAAGAGACCCAGTACTTC.

This clone was seen a handful of times. The chain links TRBV9 to TRBJ2-3; 12 positions match TRBD2. The ends lost 0 bases at V and 2 bases at J; junction bases unmatched: 1. The germline CDR1 and CDR2 sequences are SGDLS and YYNGEE. There are 16 residues in the CDR3. The DNA for the CDR3 is TGTGCCAGCAGCGTAGGACTAGCGGGAGACACAGATACGCAGTATTTT. Amino acid sequence: CASSVGLAGDTDTQYF.

The chain carries TRBV5-1 and TRBJ1-1; 8 bases match TRBD1. This CDR3 is 14 amino acids long. The V segment lost 4 bases and the J segment 3 bases; nucleotides outside the gene matches: 5. Germline assignment: CDR1 SGHRS and CDR2 YFSETQ. The CDR3 DNA follows: TGCGCCAGCAGCCGGGGACAGGACTACACTGAAGCTTTCTTT. As protein: CASSRGQDYTEAFF.

The V gene is TRBV9, the J gene TRBJ1-6, with 10 bases lining up with TRBD1. Germline V lookup: CDR1 SGDLS, CDR2 YYNGEE. V trimming: 0 bases; J trimming: 7 bases; junction bases outside the gene matches: 1. CDR3 length: 15 residues. The CDR3 sequence: CASSVGGQGNSPLHF. Here the CDR3 DNA reads TGTGCCAGCAGCGTAGGGGGACAGGGGAATTCACCCCTCCACTTT. The complete variable domain, with remaining parts taken from reference TRBV9 and TRBJ1-6, reads DSGVTQTPKHLITATGQRVTLRCSPRSGDLSVYWYQQSLDQGLQFLIQYYNGEERAKGNILERFSAQQFPDLHSELNLSSLELGDSALYFCASSVGGQGNSPLHFGNGTRLTVT.